One sample yielded the 32 T cell receptor beta chains listed below, sequenced in a study of blood T cell repertoires in COVID-19. Assay used: immunoSEQ multiplex PCR; TCRdb lists only in-frame clones, some missing. Of 90,000 or so clones listed, approximately 86% are singletons. The sample consisted of peripheral blood. The receptor set was obtained from a man between 60 and 75 years old with acute or convalescent COVID-19.

The V call is TRBV2, the J call TRBJ2-1, with D perhaps matching TRBD2 (5 bases). V lost 6 bases and J 9 bases, leaving 18 bases between the germline ends. The CDR3 is made up of 14 amino acids. CDR1 and CDR2 (germline): SNHLY, FYNNEI. The CDR3 spells CASREVAVSSEQFF. The CDR3 DNA follows: TGTGCCAGCAGGGAGGTAGCAGTATCCAGTGAGCAGTTCTTC.

V and J are TRBV5-1 and TRBJ2-1; 7 nucleotides agree with TRBD1. The germline V gene encodes CDR1 SGHRS and CDR2 YFSETQ. This CDR3 is 16 amino acids long. V shed 4 bases and J 6 bases; nucleotides not matched to a gene: 13. CDR3: CASSRIRQGGSNEQFF. The CDR3 nucleotides read TGCGCCAGCAGCCGAATTAGACAGGGTGGTAGCAATGAGCAGTTCTTC.

This clone has only one observation. This chain uses TRBV27 with TRBJ1-2; weak D call: TRBD1 (6 bases). The CDR3 is 14 residues long. Trimming shortened V by 6 bases and J by 6 bases, and 17 bases separated the two germline ends. Germline V gives CDR1 MNHEY, CDR2 SMNVEV (reference sequence). CDR3 sequence (DNA): TGTGCCAGCAGCAGCTGGGGGGGCGAGAATGGCTACACCTTC. It yields the protein CASSSWGGENGYTF.

This chain links TRBV4-1 with TRBJ2-6; D is undetermined. Looked up from germline, CDR1 is MGHRA and CDR2 is YSYEKL. CDR3 size: 17 residues. With 1 base removed from V and 11 bases from J, the gap between germline ends came to 21 bases. In nucleotides, the CDR3 is TGCGCCAGCAGCCAAGTTTTGACGTCGGCGGTTCCTTACGTCCTGACTTTC. Translating it yields CASSQVLTSAVPYVLTF.

The V gene is TRBV6-4, the J gene TRBJ1-3, with 7 bases identical to TRBD1. The CDR3 covers 19 residues. V lost 2 bases, J lost 0 bases, and 13 bases stayed unmatched. In germline, CDR1 is MRHNA, CDR2 SNTAGT. CDR3 sequence reads: CASSDTTQTGLSSGNTIYF. CDR3 coding DNA: TGTGCCAGCAGTGACACAACACAGACAGGGTTATCCTCTGGAAACACCATATATTTT.

The V and J genes are TRBV7-9 and TRBJ2-7; 9 nucleotides align to TRBD2. The CDR3 sequence is 15 residues long. V lost 2 bases and J lost 0; bases outside the gene matches: 2. The V gene's germline CDR1 is SEHNR and CDR2 FQNEAQ (reference sequence). CDR3 in amino acids: CASSLTSGFSYEQYF. The CDR3 DNA is TGTGCCAGCAGCTTAACTAGCGGGTTCTCCTACGAGCAGTACTTC. Using reference TRBV7-9 and TRBJ2-7 for the parts outside the CDR3, the full variable domain is DTGVSQNPRHKITKRGQNVTFRCDPISEHNRLYWYRQTLGQGPEFLTYFQNEAQLEKSRLLSDRFSAERPKGSFSTLEIQRTEQGDSAMYLCASSLTSGFSYEQYFGPGTRLTVT.

With respect to this clone: The junction does not match germline at one end; this may be a read error. This chain joins TRBV30 and TRBJ1-1, with D perhaps matching TRBD1 (6 bases). The V gene's germline CDR1 is GTSNPN and CDR2 SVGIG (reference sequence). The length of the CDR3 is 13 residues. The CDR3 DNA is TGTGCCTGGAGTAGGACAGTGAACTCTGAAGCTTTCTTT. Protein: CAWSRTVNSEAFF.

The chain couples TRBV19 to TRBJ2-3; the match to TRBD1 covers 8 bases. The CDR3 is 15 amino acids. V lost 3 bases and J lost 4; bases outside the gene matches: 6. Germline CDR1 is LNHDA and CDR2 is SQIVND (reference sequence). CDR3: CASSIQGAGADTQYF. The CDR3 bases are TGTGCCAGTAGTATTCAGGGGGCCGGTGCAGATACGCAGTATTTT.

The rearrangement joins TRBV15 to TRBJ2-2; D unresolved. V dropped 8 bases and J dropped 4 bases, with 20 bases sitting between them. In germline, CDR1 is LNHNV, CDR2 YYDKDF (reference sequence). The CDR3 totals 16 residues. The DNA of the CDR3 is TGTGCCACCTATAGTGGTGCCGTTAGTGGCACCGGGGAGCTGTTTTTT. Translated: CATYSGAVSGTGELFF.

The chain has TRBV6-1 and TRBJ1-2; the D is unclear. From germline, CDR1 is MNHNS and CDR2 SASEGT. V gave up 1 base and J gave up 6 bases, with 18 bases separating them. The CDR3 extends over 16 amino acids. CDR3: CASSEVQRPLIDGYTF. In DNA form, the CDR3 reads TGTGCCAGCAGTGAAGTGCAGCGCCCCCTGATAGATGGCTACACCTTC.

The chain links TRBV4-2 to TRBJ2-7; D might be TRBD1 (6 bases). This CDR3 region has 15 residues. Between the trimmed V and J ends, which lost 0 bases and 0 bases, there was a span of 9 bases. Germline CDR1 reads LGHNA; CDR2 reads YNFKEQ. The CDR3 reads CASSQDRDTSYEQYF. The CDR3 DNA reads as TGTGCCAGCAGCCAAGATCGGGACACCTCCTACGAGCAGTACTTC.

The chain recombines TRBV5-1 with TRBJ1-1; 8 bases are shared with TRBD1. The trim removed 4 bases at V and 0 bases at J, leaving 8 bases unmatched. Germline CDR1 reads SGHRS; CDR2 reads YFSETQ. CDR3 length: 16 residues. The CDR3 region is CASSPGQGGMNTEAFF. DNA for the CDR3: TGCGCCAGCAGCCCCGGACAGGGAGGGATGAACACTGAAGCTTTCTTT.

The genes are TRBV28 and TRBJ1-1; tentatively, D is TRBD1 (5 bases). This CDR3 has 17 amino acids. Germline V gene lookup returns CDR1 MDHEN and CDR2 SYDVKM. Trimming took off 10 bases at V and 1 base at J, with 25 bases between the two ends. The CDR3 region is CATIPPLGGGTNTEAFF. DNA for the CDR3: TGTGCCACCATCCCCCCACTTGGGGGAGGGACGAACACTGAAGCTTTCTTT. Together with reference TRBV28 and TRBJ1-1, the CDR3 gives the full variable domain: DVKVTQSSRYLVKRTGEKVFLECVQDMDHENMFWYRQDPGLGLRLIYFSYDVKMKEKGDIPEGYSVSREKKERFSLILESASTNQTSMYLCATIPPLGGGTNTEAFFGQGTRLTVV.

This chain connects TRBV4-1 to TRBJ2-3; the match to TRBD2 covers 12 bases. This CDR3 contains 18 residues. Germline CDR1 MGHRA, CDR2 YSYEKL. J gave up 4 bases and V 0 bases, and 8 bases lay outside the gene matches. CDR3 nucleotide sequence: TGCGCCAGCAGCCAAGAGTCTAGCGGGGGGGCCAGGGCAGATACGCAGTATTTT. It codes for CASSQESSGGARADTQYF.

The chain couples TRBV5-4 to TRBJ1-2, with a tentative D call TRBD1 (5 bases). Trimming took off 3 bases at V and 5 bases at J, with 14 bases between the two ends. Germline CDR1 reads SGHNT; CDR2 reads YYREEE (reference sequence). This CDR3 spans 14 amino acids. CDR3 region: CASSSLWGEYGYTF. The CDR3 bases are TGTGCCAGCAGCTCCCTATGGGGGGAATATGGCTACACCTTC.

The chain couples TRBV5-6 to TRBJ1-6, with no clear D. The germline gives CDR1 SGHDT, CDR2 YYEEEE. The CDR3 contains 13 residues. Trimming pared 3 bases from V and 5 bases from J, leaving 6 bases between. For the CDR3, the DNA is TGTGCCAGCAGCTCCAGGAATAATTCACCCCTCCACTTT. Its translation: CASSSRNNSPLHF.

The CDR3 DNA reads as TGCAGCGGGCGGACAGTTACTACTGAAGCTTTCTTT. As protein: CSGRTVTTEAFF. This chain joins TRBV29-1 and TRBJ1-1, with D maybe TRBD1 (6 bases). CDR1 and CDR2 from the germline V gene are SQVTM and ANQGSEA. The CDR3 length is 12 residues. V dropped 7 bases and J dropped 5 bases, with 14 bases sitting between them.

This chain connects TRBV19 to TRBJ2-3, with a tentative D call TRBD2 (6 bases). V lost 2 bases, J lost 0 bases, and 12 bases lay in between. This CDR3 comprises 16 residues. CDR1 and CDR2 from the germline V gene are LNHDA and SQIVND (reference sequence). DNA of the CDR3: TGTGCCAGTAGTATACCAGGAGGGACCAGCACAGATACGCAGTATTTT. Translating it yields CASSIPGGTSTDTQYF.

The V call is TRBV15, the J call TRBJ2-7; possible D gene TRBD1, 6 bases. Trimming removed 1 base at V and 3 bases at J, with 10 bases between. The CDR3 sequence is 14 residues long. The germline V gene has CDR1 LNHNV and CDR2 YYDKDF (reference sequence). In nucleotides, the CDR3 is TGTGCCACCAGCAGAGGGACAGCCCTCTACGAGCAGTACTTC. Its protein is CATSRGTALYEQYF.

V gene TRBV30 combines with J gene TRBJ1-2; TRBD1 is a possible D gene (6 bases). Germline V gives CDR1 GTSNPN, CDR2 SVGIG (reference sequence). The CDR3 contains 14 residues. Trimming took off 5 bases at V and 6 bases at J, with 19 bases between the two ends. Here the CDR3 DNA reads TGTGCCTGGGAACAGGGACCTCGGGCCGATGGCTACACCTTC. It specifies CAWEQGPRADGYTF.

The chain joins TRBV6-5 to TRBJ2-1; D uncertain. CDR3 length: 14 amino acids. The V end was cut by 5 bases, the J end by 1 base, with 9 bases between. Germline CDR1 and CDR2: MNHEY and SVGAGI. The CDR3: CASSRRESYNEQFF. CDR3 in DNA: TGTGCCAGCAGTAGGAGAGAATCCTACAATGAGCAGTTCTTC.

The rearrangement joins TRBV20-1 to TRBJ2-7; TRBD2 is a possible D gene (6 bases). This CDR3 is built from 11 residues. CDR1 and CDR2 from the germline V gene are DFQATT and SNEGSKA (reference sequence). The V end lost 6 bases, the J end lost 3 bases, and 9 bases lay between the germline ends. The CDR3 coding sequence is TGCAGTGCGGGTAGCGGCTACGAGCAGTACTTC. Encoded protein: CSAGSGYEQYF.

V and J are TRBV4-1 and TRBJ1-2, with a weak D call TRBD1 (5 bases). CDR3 length: 14 amino acids. V was pared by 0 bases and J by 8 bases, with 13 bases between. The germline CDR1 and CDR2 sequences are MGHRA and YSYEKL. CDR3 in DNA: TGCGCCAGCAGCCAAGAGGGCAGGGCCTGGGGCTACACCTTC. Residues: CASSQEGRAWGYTF.

The chain is built from TRBV6-5 and TRBJ2-7; a possible D gene is TRBD1 (6 bases). The CDR3 loop spans 14 amino acids. Looked up from germline, CDR1 is MNHEY and CDR2 is SVGAGI. V gave up 0 bases and J gave up 4 bases, with 10 bases separating them. The CDR3 here is CASSYSGGSYEQYF. The CDR3 nucleotides read TGTGCCAGCAGTTACTCAGGGGGATCTTACGAGCAGTACTTC.

This chain joins TRBV7-2 and TRBJ1-4; 10 bases fit TRBD1. The germline V gene has CDR1 SGHTA and CDR2 FQGNSA. With V trimmed by 5 bases and J by 7 bases, 4 bases remained unmatched. The CDR3 sequence is 14 residues long. The CDR3 nucleotides read TGTGCCAGCAGCCCTTGGACAGGGGGTGAAAAACTGTTTTTT. This codes for CASSPWTGGEKLFF.

V is TRBV10-3 and J is TRBJ2-2; perhaps TRBD2 as D (6 bases). V lost 11 bases and J lost 1, with 20 bases in between. The CDR3 loop spans 16 amino acids. CDR1 ENHRY and CDR2 SYGVKD come from the germline V gene. CDR3 DNA sequence: TGTGCCTCGGGGCGGGACCCTAGAGAGAACACCGGGGAGCTGTTTTTT. This gives the protein CASGRDPRENTGELFF.

The CDR3 loop reads CASSLAGGGTGGVGANVLTF. CDR3 sequence (DNA): TGTGCCAGCAGCTTAGCCGGGGGGGGGACAGGGGGCGTTGGGGCCAACGTCCTGACTTTC. V usage is TRBV13 and J usage is TRBJ2-6; 12 bases are shared with TRBD1. The CDR3 contains 20 residues. V shed 1 base, J shed 3 bases, and the junction held 10 bases outside the gene matches. The V gene's germline CDR1 is PRHDT and CDR2 FYEKMQ (reference sequence).

This chain connects TRBV18 to TRBJ1-6; 7 bases align to TRBD1. Germline V lookup: CDR1 KGHSH, CDR2 LQKENI. This CDR3 is 13 amino acids long. V gave up 8 bases and J gave up 6 bases; unmatched junction bases: 4. The DNA of the CDR3 is TGTGCCAGCACAGGGACAGTTAATTCACCCCTCCACTTT. This sequence encodes CASTGTVNSPLHF. The variable domain in full, with the rest retrieved from reference TRBV18 and TRBJ1-6, is NAGVMQNPRHLVRRRGQEARLRCSPMKGHSHVYWYRQLPEEGLKFMVYLQKENIIDESGMPKERFSAEFPKEGPSILRIQQVVRGDSAAYFCASTGTVNSPLHFGNGTRLTVT.

This clone was observed once. The chain has TRBV7-2 and TRBJ2-1, with 11 bases identical to TRBD2. With 3 bases clipped from V and 6 bases from J, the junction kept 4 bases outside the gene matches. CDR1 and CDR2 from the germline V gene are SGHTA and FQGNSA. The CDR3 spans 15 residues. This CDR3 is CASSFSGGAANEQFF. DNA for the CDR3: TGTGCCAGCAGCTTTAGCGGGGGGGCCGCCAATGAGCAGTTCTTC.

The rearrangement joins TRBV3-1 (or the pseudogene TRBV3-2) to TRBJ1-2; D unclear. CDR3 length equals 13 residues. Per germline, CDR1 LGHDT and CDR2 YNNKEL (reference sequence). Trimming took off 2 bases at V and 4 bases at J, with 8 bases between the two ends. The CDR3 DNA follows: TGTGCCAGCAGCCAAAAAGCTGCCTATGGCTACACCTTC. As protein: CASSQKAAYGYTF.

This chain joins TRBV5-1 and TRBJ2-7; D remains ambiguous. From germline, CDR1 is SGHRS and CDR2 YFSETQ. V was clipped by 0 bases and J by 6 bases, with 7 bases between them. This CDR3 is 12 amino acids long. The CDR3 sequence is CASSLAGREQYF. In DNA, the CDR3 is TGCGCCAGCAGCTTGGCTGGGCGCGAGCAGTACTTC. The full variable domain, completed using reference TRBV5-1 and TRBJ2-7, is KAGVTQTPRYLIKTRGQQVTLSCSPISGHRSVSWYQQTPGQGLQFLFEYFSETQRNKGNFPGRFSGRQFSNSRSEMNVSTLELGDSALYLCASSLAGREQYFGPGTRLTVT.

This chain joins TRBV11-2 and TRBJ2-7; possible D gene TRBD2, 5 bases. This CDR3 has 14 amino acids. Germline assignment: CDR1 SGHAT and CDR2 FQNNGV. Trimming took off 1 base at V and 3 bases at J, with 10 bases between the two ends. The CDR3 spells CASSLGSDYYEQYF. CDR3 coding DNA: TGTGCCAGCAGCTTAGGTAGCGACTACTACGAGCAGTACTTC. Combining the CDR3 with reference TRBV11-2 and TRBJ2-7 gives the whole variable domain EAGVAQSPRYKIIEKRQSVAFWCNPISGHATLYWYQQILGQGPKLLIQFQNNGVVDDSQLPKDRFSAERLKGVDSTLKIQPAKLEDSAVYLCASSLGSDYYEQYFGPGTRLTVT.